This T cell receptor beta chain was captured in a study of T cell changes during pregnancy in multiple sclerosis. Generated by immunoSEQ multiplex PCR, the TCRdb table keeps only in-frame clones and is missing some. The sample contains 65,000 to 95,000 clones, over 75% of which appear only once. Sequences were derived from peripheral blood, sampled before pregnancy. This receptor was taken from a female donor with multiple sclerosis, enrolled in a pregnancy study.

CDR3: CASSQGQAPYEQYF. The CDR3 DNA reads TGTGCCAGCAGCCAGGGACAGGCTCCCTACGAGCAGTACTTC. The chain has TRBV5-6 and TRBJ2-7, with TRBD1 matching 8 bases. The CDR3 covers 14 residues. Germline V gives CDR1 SGHDT, CDR2 YYEEEE. Unmatched junction bases numbered 5, after V lost 4 bases and J lost 2 bases.